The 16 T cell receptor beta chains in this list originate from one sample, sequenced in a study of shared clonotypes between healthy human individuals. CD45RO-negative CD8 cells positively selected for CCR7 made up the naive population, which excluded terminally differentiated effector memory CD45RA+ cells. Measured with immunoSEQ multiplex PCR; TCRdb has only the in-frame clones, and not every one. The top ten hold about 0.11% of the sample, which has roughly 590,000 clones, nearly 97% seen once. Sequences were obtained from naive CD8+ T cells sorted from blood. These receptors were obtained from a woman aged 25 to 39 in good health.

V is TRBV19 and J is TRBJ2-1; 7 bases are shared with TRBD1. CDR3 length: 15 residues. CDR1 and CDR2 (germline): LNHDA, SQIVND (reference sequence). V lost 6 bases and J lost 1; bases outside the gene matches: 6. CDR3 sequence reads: CASRNTGVSYNEQFF. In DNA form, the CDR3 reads TGTGCCAGTAGAAATACAGGGGTGTCCTACAATGAGCAGTTCTTC.

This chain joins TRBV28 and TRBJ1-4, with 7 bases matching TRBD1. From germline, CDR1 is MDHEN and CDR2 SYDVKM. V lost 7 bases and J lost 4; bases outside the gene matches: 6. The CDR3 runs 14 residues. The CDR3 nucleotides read TGTGCCAGCACCCGGGGACAGTTTAATGAAAAACTGTTTTTT. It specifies CASTRGQFNEKLFF.

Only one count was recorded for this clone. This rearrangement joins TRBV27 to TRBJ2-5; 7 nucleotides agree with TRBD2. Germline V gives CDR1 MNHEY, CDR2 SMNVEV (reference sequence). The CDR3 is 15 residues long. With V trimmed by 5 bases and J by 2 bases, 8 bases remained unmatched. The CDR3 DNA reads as TGTGCCAGCAGTAGAAGCGGGATCAGTCAAGAGACCCAGTACTTC. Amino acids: CASSRSGISQETQYF.

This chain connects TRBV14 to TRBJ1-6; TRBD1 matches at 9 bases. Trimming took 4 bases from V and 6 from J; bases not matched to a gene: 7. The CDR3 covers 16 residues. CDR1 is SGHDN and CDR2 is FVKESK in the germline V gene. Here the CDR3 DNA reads TGTGCCAGCAGCCGGGACAGGGTTTGGGGTAATTCACCCCTCCACTTT. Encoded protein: CASSRDRVWGNSPLHF. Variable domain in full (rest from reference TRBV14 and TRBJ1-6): EAGVTQFPSHSVIEKGQTVTLRCDPISGHDNLYWYRRVMGKEIKFLLHFVKESKQDESGMPNNRFLAERTGGTYSTLKVQPAELEDSGVYFCASSRDRVWGNSPLHFGNGTRLTVT.

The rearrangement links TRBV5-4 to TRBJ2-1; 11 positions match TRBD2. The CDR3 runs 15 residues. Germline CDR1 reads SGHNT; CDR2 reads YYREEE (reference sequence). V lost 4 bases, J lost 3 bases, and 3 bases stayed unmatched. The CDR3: CASSTGTSGYNEQFF. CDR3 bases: TGTGCCAGCAGCACCGGGACTAGCGGCTACAATGAGCAGTTCTTC.

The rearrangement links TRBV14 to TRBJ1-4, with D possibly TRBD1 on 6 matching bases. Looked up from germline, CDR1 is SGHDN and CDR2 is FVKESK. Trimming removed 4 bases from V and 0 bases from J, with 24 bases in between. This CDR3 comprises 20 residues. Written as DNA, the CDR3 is TGTGCCAGCAGCCGACTCCGACCAGGGGCGTTTGGGGCAACTAATGAAAAACTGTTTTTT. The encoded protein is CASSRLRPGAFGATNEKLFF.

CDR3 protein: CASSLGGASAGELFF. DNA for the CDR3: TGTGCCAGCAGCTTAGGAGGGGCTAGCGCCGGGGAGCTGTTTTTT. The chain recombines TRBV7-9 with TRBJ2-2, with D perhaps matching TRBD2 (6 bases). This CDR3 spans 15 amino acids. Germline values: CDR1 SEHNR, CDR2 FQNEAQ (reference sequence). The V end was cut by 1 base, the J end by 6 bases, with 12 bases between.

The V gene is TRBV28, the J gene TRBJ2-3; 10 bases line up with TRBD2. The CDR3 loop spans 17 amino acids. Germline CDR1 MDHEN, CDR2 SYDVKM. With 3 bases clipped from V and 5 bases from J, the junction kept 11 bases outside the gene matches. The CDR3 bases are TGTGCCAGCAGTTTCCTAGCGGGAGAAGTTGATCAAGATACGCAGTATTTT. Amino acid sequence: CASSFLAGEVDQDTQYF.

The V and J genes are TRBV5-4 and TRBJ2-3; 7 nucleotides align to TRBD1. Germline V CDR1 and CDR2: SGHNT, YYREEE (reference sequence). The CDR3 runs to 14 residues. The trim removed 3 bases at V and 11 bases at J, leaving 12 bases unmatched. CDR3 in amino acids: CASSWGTVPRGQYF. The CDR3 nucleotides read TGTGCCAGCAGCTGGGGGACAGTCCCCCGGGGGCAGTATTTT.

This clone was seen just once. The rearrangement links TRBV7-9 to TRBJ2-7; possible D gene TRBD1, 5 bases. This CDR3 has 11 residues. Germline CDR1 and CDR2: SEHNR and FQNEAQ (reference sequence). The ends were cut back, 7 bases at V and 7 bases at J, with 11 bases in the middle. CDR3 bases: TGTGCCAGCACTGAGTCAGGGGAGCAGTACTTC. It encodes CASTESGEQYF.

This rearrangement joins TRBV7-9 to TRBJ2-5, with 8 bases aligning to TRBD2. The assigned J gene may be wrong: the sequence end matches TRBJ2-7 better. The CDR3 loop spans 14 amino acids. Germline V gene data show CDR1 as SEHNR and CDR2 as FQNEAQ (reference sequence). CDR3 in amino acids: CASSFSGTTYEQYF. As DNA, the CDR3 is TGTGCCAGCAGCTTTAGCGGGACGACCTACGAGCAGTACTTC.

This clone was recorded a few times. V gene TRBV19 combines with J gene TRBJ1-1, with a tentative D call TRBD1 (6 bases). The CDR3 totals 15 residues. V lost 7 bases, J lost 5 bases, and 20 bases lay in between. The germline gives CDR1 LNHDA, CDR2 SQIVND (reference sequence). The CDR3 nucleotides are TGTGCCAGTACCTTCCCCCGCCAAGGGGGGACTGAAGCTTTCTTT. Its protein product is CASTFPRQGGTEAFF.

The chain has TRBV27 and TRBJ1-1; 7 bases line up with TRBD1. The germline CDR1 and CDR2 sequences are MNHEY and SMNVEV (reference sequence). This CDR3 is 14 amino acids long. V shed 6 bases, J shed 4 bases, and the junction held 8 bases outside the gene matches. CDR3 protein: CASSLTGIGTEAFF. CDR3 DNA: TGTGCCAGCAGCTTGACAGGGATCGGCACTGAAGCTTTCTTT.

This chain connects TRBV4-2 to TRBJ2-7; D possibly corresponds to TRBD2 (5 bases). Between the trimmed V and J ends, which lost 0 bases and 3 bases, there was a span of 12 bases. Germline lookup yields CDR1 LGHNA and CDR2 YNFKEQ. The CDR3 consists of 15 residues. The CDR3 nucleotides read TGTGCCAGCAGCCAAGAGCAGTCTAGCTTCTACGAGCAGTACTTC. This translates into CASSQEQSSFYEQYF.

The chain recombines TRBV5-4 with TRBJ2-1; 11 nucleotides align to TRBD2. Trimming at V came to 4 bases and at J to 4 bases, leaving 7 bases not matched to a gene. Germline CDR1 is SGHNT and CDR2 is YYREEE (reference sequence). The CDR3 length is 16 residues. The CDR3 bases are TGTGCCAGCAGCCGCCCCGGGACTAGCGGTTACAATGAGCAGTTCTTC. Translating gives CASSRPGTSGYNEQFF.

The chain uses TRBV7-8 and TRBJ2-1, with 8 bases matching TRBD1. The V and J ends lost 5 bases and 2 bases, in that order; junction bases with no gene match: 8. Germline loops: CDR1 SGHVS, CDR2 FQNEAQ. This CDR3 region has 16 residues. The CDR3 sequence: CASSPARQGTYNEQFF. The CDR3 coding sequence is TGTGCCAGCAGCCCCGCCCGACAGGGGACCTACAATGAGCAGTTCTTC.